This T cell receptor beta chain was found in a study of human thymus T cells. During corrective heart surgery, resections were taken, and the thymus tissue came from them. Corrective surgery for congenital heart defects was being performed on the healthy Finnish infants who served as donors. This clone was counted once. Its cognate antigen is unknown. TCRdb keeps only in-frame clones here, not all; method: immunoSEQ multiplex PCR. The sample lists fewer than 90,000 clones; roughly 96% were seen once. Study-level results: Across thymic and blood repertoires, the usage of V and J genes appeared to be biased. As related research reported, thymic repertoires overlapped highly among unrelated individuals.

This receptor was obtained from a boy younger than two with a congenital heart defect but otherwise immunologically healthy. The specimen was thymus tissue.

CDR3 loop: CASRRRLRGYGYTF. CDR3 in DNA: TGTGCCAGCAGACGGAGACTTCGGGGGTACGGCTACACCTTC. The gene calls are TRBV2 and TRBJ1-2, with TRBD1 as a possible D gene (5 bases). V lost 6 bases to trimming and J lost 8 bases, with 19 bases between them. Germline lookup yields CDR1 SNHLY and CDR2 FYNNEI. This CDR3 spans 14 amino acids. Looking up the rest from reference TRBV2 and TRBJ1-2 gives the full variable domain: EPEVTQTPSHQVTQMGQEVILRCVPISNHLYFYWYRQILGQKVEFLVSFYNNEISEKSEIFDDQFSVERPDGSNFTLKIRSTKLEDSAMYFCASRRRLRGYGYTFGSGTRLTVV.